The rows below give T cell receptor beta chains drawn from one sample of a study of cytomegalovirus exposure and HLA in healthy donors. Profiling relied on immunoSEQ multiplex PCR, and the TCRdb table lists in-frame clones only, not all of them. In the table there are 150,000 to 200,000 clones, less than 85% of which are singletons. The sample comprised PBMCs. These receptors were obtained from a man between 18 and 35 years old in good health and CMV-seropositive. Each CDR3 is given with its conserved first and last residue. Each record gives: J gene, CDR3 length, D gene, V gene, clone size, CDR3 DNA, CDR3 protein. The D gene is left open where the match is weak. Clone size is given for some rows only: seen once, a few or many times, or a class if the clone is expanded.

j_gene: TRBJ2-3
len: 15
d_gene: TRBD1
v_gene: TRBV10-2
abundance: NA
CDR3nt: TGCGCCAGCAGTGATAGGGACAGATTCACAGATACGCAGTATTTT
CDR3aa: CASSDRDRFTDTQYF

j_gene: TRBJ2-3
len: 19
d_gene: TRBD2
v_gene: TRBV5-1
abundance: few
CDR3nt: TGCGCCAGCAGCCTCGGGACTAGCGGGGGGCCTAGTAGCACAGATACGCAGTATTTT
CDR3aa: CASSLGTSGGPSSTDTQYF

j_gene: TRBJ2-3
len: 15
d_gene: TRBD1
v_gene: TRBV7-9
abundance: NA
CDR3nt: TGTGCCAGCAGCTTAGGACAGGGGGCAAGGGATACGCAGTATTTT
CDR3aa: CASSLGQGARDTQYF

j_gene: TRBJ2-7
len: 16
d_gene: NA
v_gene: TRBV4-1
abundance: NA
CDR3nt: TGCGCCAGCAGCCAGTTCCGGGACACCACTACCCGCGAGCAGTACTTC
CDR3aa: CASSQFRDTTTREQYF

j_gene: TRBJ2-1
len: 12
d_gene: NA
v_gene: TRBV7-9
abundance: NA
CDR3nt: TGTGCCAGCAGCTTAGCCAACAATGAGCAGTTCTTC
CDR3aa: CASSLANNEQFF

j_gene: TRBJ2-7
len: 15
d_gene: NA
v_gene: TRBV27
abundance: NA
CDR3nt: TGTGCCAGCAGCCTTATTGGAGGCGCCGTCTACGAGCAGTACTTC
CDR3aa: CASSLIGGAVYEQYF

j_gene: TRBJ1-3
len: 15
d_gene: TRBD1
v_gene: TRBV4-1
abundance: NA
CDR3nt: TGCGCCAGCAGTCACGACAGGGGGTCTGGAAACACCATATATTTT
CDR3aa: CASSHDRGSGNTIYF

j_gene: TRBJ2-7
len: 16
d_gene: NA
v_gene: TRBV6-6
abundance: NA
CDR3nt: TGTGCCAGCAGTTCCCAAATATCACTGCACTCCTACGAGCAGTACTTC
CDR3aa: CASSSQISLHSYEQYF

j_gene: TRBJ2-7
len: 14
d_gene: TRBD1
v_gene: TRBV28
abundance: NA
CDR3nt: TGTGCCAGCAGGTCCCGGGACAGGGACTACGAGCAGTACTTC
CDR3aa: CASRSRDRDYEQYF

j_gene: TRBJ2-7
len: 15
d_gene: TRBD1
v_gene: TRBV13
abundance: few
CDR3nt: TGTGCCAGCAGCTTAGTCGGGACAGGCAAACGGGAGCAGTACTTC
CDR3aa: CASSLVGTGKREQYF

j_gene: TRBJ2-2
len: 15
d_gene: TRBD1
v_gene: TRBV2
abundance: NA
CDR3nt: TGTGCCAGCCGCCGAGGCAGGGGGTCTGCCGGGGAGCTGTTTTTT
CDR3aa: CASRRGRGSAGELFF

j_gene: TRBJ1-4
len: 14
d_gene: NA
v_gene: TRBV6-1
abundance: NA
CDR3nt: TGTGCCAGCAGTTTCCGAGGGTGGAATGAAAAACTGTTTTTT
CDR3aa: CASSFRGWNEKLFF

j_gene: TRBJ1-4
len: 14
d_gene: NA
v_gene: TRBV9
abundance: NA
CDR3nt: TGTGCCAGCAGCGTAACAGCAACTAATGAAAAACTGTTTTTT
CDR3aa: CASSVTATNEKLFF

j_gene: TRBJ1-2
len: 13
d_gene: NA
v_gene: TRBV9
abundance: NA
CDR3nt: TGTGCCAGCAGCCCGGACACCAACTATGGCTACACCTTC
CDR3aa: CASSPDTNYGYTF

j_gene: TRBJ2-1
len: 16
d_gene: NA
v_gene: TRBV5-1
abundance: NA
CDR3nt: TGCGCCAGCAGCTTGGCACCGGGGAGCTCCTACAATGAGCAGTTCTTC
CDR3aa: CASSLAPGSSYNEQFF

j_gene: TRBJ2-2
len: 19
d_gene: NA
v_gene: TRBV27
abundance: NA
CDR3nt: TGTGCCAGCAGTTCGTATTCCCCAGCGTTTGGTGAGGACACCGGGGAGCTGTTTTTT
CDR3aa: CASSSYSPAFGEDTGELFF

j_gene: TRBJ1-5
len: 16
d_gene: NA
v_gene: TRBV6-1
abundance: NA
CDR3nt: TGTGCCAGCAGTGCCCACCCAGGGATGAGCAATCAGCCCCAGCATTTT
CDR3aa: CASSAHPGMSNQPQHF

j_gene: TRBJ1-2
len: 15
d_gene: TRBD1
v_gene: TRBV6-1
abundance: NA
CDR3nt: TGTGCCAGCAGTGAATGGGTGACAGGGGAGGGTGGCTACACCTTC
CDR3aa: CASSEWVTGEGGYTF

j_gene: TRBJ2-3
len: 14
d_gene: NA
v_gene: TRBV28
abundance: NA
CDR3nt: TGTGCCAGCAGCCCTTACAGGGAGCCAGATACGCAGTATTTT
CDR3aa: CASSPYREPDTQYF

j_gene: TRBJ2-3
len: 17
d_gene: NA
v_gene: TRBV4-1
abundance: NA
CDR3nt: TGCGCCAGCAGCCAAGAAGGAGGTAGAATCGGCACAGATACGCAGTATTTT
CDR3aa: CASSQEGGRIGTDTQYF

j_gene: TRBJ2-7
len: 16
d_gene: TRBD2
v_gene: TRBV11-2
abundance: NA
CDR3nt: TGTGCCAGCAGCTTAGTAGCGGGGGGCAGCTCCTACGAGCAGTACTTC
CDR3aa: CASSLVAGGSSYEQYF

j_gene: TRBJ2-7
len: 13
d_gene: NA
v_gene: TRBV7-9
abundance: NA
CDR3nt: TGTGCCAGCACCTCTCAGGGCCCCTACGAGCAGTACTTC
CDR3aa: CASTSQGPYEQYF

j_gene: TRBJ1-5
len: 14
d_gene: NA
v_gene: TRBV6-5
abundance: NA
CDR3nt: TGTGCCAGCAGTGAGGGACAATACAATCAGCCCCAGCATTTT
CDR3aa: CASSEGQYNQPQHF

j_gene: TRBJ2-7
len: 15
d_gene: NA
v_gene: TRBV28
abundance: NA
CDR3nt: TGTGCCAGCAGTTTTGCCTTGACAGAAGCCTACGAGCAGTACTTC
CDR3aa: CASSFALTEAYEQYF

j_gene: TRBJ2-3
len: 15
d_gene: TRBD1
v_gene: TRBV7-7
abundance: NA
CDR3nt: TGTGCCAGCAGTTCTGGACAGGGTATTGGGGATACGCAGTATTTT
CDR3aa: CASSSGQGIGDTQYF

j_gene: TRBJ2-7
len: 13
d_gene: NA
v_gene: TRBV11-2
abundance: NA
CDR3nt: TGTGCCAGCAGGTCGGACTACTCCTACGAGCAGTACTTC
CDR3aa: CASRSDYSYEQYF

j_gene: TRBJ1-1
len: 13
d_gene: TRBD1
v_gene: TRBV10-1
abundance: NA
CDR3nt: TGCGCCAGCAGTGACTCCGGGACAGGGCGCGCTTTCTTT
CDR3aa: CASSDSGTGRAFF

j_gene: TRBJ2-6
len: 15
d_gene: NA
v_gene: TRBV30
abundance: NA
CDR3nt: TGTGCCTGGAGTGTACAGCCCTCTGGGGCCAACGTCCTGACTTTC
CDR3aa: CAWSVQPSGANVLTF

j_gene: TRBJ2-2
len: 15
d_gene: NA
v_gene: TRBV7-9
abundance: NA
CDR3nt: TGTGCCAGCAGCTTACCGGGGGTCGGCACCGGGGAGCTGTTTTTT
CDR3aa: CASSLPGVGTGELFF

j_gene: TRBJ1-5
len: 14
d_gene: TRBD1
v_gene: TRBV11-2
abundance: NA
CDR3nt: TGTGCCAGCAGCGAGACAGGGGGTGATCAGCCCCAGCATTTT
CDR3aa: CASSETGGDQPQHF

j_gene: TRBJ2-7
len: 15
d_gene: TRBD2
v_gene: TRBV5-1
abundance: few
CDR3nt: TGCGCCAGCAGCTCCGGGACTAGCGGCTCCTACGAGCAGTACTTC
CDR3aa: CASSSGTSGSYEQYF

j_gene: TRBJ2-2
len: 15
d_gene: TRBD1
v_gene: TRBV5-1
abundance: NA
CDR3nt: TGCGCCAGCCGTGACGGGACAGTTGACACCGGGGAGCTGTTTTTT
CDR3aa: CASRDGTVDTGELFF

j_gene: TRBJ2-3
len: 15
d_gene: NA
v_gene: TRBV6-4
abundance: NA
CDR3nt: TGTGCCAGCAGTGCGGCTAGCGCATTCACAGATACGCAGTATTTT
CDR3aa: CASSAASAFTDTQYF

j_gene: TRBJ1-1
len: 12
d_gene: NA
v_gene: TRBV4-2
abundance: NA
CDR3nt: TGTGCCAGCAGCAGGGGGAACACTGAAGCTTTCTTT
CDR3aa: CASSRGNTEAFF

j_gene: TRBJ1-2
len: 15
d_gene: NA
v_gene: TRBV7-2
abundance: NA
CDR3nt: TGTGCCAGCAGCTCGCGGGGGACACCAAACTATGGCTACACCTTC
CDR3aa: CASSSRGTPNYGYTF

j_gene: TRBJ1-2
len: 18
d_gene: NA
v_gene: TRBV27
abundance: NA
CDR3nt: TGTGCCAGCAGTTTATACCCGTCAGGGAATAAGGGGAACTATGGCTACACCTTC
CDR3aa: CASSLYPSGNKGNYGYTF

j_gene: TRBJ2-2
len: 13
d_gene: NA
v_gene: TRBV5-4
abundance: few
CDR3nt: TGTGCCAGCAGCCACGACAGTGGCCGGGAGCTGTTTTTT
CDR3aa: CASSHDSGRELFF

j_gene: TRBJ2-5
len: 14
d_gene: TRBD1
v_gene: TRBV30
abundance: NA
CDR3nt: TGTGCCTGGAGTGCAGGACAGGGGTTAGAGACCCAGTACTTC
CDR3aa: CAWSAGQGLETQYF

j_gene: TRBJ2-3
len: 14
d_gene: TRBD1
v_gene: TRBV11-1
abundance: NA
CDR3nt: TGTGCCAGCAGCCCGGGACAGGGCCAAGATACGCAGTATTTT
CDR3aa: CASSPGQGQDTQYF